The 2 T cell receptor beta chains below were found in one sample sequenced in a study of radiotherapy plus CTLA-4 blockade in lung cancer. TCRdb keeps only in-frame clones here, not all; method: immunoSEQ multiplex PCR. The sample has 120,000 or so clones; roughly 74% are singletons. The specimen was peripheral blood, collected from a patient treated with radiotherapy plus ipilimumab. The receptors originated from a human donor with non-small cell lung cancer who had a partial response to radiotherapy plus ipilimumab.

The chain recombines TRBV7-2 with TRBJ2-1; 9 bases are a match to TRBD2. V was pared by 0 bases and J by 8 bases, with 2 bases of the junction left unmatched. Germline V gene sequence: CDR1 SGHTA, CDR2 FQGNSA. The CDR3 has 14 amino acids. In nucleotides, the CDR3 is TGTGCCAGCAGCTTAGCGGGACTAGCAGATGAGCAGTTCTTC. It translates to CASSLAGLADEQFF.

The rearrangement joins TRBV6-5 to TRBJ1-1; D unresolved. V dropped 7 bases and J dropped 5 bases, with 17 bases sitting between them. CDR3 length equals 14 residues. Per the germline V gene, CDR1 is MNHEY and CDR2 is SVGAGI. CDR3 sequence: CASTSRRVGTEAFF. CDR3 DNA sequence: TGTGCCAGCACCTCAAGGAGGGTAGGTACTGAAGCTTTCTTT.